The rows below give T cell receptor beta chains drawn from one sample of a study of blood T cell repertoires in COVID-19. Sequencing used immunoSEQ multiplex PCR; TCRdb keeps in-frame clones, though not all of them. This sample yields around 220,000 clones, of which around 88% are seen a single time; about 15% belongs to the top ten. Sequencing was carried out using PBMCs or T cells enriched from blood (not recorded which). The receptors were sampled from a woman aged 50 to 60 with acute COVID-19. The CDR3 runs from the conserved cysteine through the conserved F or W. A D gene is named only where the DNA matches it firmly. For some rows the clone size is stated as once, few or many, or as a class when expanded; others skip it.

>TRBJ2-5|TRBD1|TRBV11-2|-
TGTGCCAGCAGCCGACAGACAGGGGGCCGGGAAGAGACCCAGTACTTC
CASSRQTGGREETQYF
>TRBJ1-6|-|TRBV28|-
TGTGCCAGCCGAGGACAACCGCCCCTCGGATCACCCCTCCACTTT
CASRGQPPLGSPLHF
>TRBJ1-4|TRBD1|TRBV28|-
TGTGCCAGCAGTTTCGAGGGGGCAAACGAAAAACTGTTTTTT
CASSFEGANEKLFF
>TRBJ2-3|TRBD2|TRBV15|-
TGTGCCACCAGGACTAGCGGCACAGATACGCAGTATTTT
CATRTSGTDTQYF
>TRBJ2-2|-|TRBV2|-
TGTGCCAGCAGTGATTTTATTAGCAACACCGGGGAGCTGTTTTTT
CASSDFISNTGELFF
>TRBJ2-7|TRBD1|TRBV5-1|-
TGCGCCAGCAGTTTGGACAGGGGCCCCTCGGGGTACGAGCAGTACTTC
CASSLDRGPSGYEQYF
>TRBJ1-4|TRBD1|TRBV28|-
TGTGCCAGCAGTTCGACAGGGGATAATGAAAAACTGTTTTTT
CASSSTGDNEKLFF
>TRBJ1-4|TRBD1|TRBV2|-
TGTGCCAGCATCCGGGACAGGGGAGAAAAACTGTTTTTT
CASIRDRGEKLFF
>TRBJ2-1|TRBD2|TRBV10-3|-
TGTGCCATCAGTGTGGGACTAGCGGGAGGGGGTCATGAGCAGTTCTTC
CAISVGLAGGGHEQFF
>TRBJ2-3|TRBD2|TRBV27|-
TGTGCCAGCACCTCGCGACTAGCGGGAGGATCAGATACGCAGTATTTT
CASTSRLAGGSDTQYF
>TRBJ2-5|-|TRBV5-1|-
TGCGCCAGCAGCATAACACAAGAGACCCAGTACTTC
CASSITQETQYF
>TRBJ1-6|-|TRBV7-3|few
TGTGCCAGCAGCCCTCGGGGGGATTCACCCCTCCACTTT
CASSPRGDSPLHF
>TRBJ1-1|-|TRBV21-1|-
TGTGCCAGCAGCAAAGGGGCCGGGACAGAGAACACTGAAGCTTTCTTT
CASSKGAGTENTEAFF
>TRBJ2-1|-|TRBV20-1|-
TGCAGTGCTAGCTCGCGGGATGAGCAGTTCTTC
CSASSRDEQFF
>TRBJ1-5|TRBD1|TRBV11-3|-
TGTGCCAGCAGCTTATTTGGCGGGACAGGCATCTGCAATCAGCCCCAGCATTTT
CASSLFGGTGICNQPQHF
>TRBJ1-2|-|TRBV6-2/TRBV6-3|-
TGTGCCAGCAGTTCCAGGATCGACTATGGCTACACCTTC
CASSSRIDYGYTF
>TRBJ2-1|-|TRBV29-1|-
TGCAGCGTTGTTGGCGGTTTTTACAATGAGCAGTTCTTC
CSVVGGFYNEQFF
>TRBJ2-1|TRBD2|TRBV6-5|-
TGTGCCAGCAGTCCTAGCGGGAGACCGGGCAATGAGCAGTTCTTC
CASSPSGRPGNEQFF
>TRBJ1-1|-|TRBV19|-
TGTGCCAGTCGCGGGCTGAGGCATTTGAACACTGAAGCTTTCTTT
CASRGLRHLNTEAFF
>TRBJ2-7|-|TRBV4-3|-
TGCGCCAGCAGCCAAGATGCCAGGGGTTCCTACGAGCAGTACTTC
CASSQDARGSYEQYF
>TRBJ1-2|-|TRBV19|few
TGTGCCAGTACCCCGGTCGCCGGGGGGGACTATGGCTACACCTTC
CASTPVAGGDYGYTF
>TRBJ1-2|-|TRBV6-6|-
TGTGCCAGCAGTGAGAGACAGAGAAGTATGTTCGGCTACACCTTC
CASSERQRSMFGYTF
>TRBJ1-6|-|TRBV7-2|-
TGTGCCAGCAGCTTAATCCTACAGTATAATTCACCCCTCCACTTT
CASSLILQYNSPLHF
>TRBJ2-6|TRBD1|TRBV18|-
TGTGCCAGCTCATTCCTGGGACAGATCTCTGGGGCCAACGTCCTGACTTTC
CASSFLGQISGANVLTF
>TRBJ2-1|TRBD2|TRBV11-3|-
TGTGCCAGCAGCACGGGACTAGCCTACAATGAGCAGTTCTTC
CASSTGLAYNEQFF
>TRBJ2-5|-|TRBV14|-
TGTGCCAGCAGCCATCTAAGGGGTGTAGGGGAAGAGACCCAGTACTTC
CASSHLRGVGEETQYF
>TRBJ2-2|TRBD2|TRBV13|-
TGTGCCAGCAGTTCCGGGACTAGCGGGCGGCGGGTGAACACCGGGGAGCTGTTTTTT
CASSSGTSGRRVNTGELFF
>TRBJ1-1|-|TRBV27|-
TGTGCCAGCAGCTACGAACAGGGTTCCACTGAAGCTTTCTTT
CASSYEQGSTEAFF
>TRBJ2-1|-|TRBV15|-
TGTGCCACCAGCATGGAGGGATGGGATGAGCAGTTCTTC
CATSMEGWDEQFF
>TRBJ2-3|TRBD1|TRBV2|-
TGTGCCAGCAGTGTTGGGGACAGGGACCCAGATACGCAGTATTTT
CASSVGDRDPDTQYF
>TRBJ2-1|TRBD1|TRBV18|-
TGTGCCAGCTCACCAGGACAGGGCGAGCAGTTCTTC
CASSPGQGEQFF
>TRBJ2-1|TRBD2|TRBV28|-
TGTGCCAGCAGTTTAAATCTTGAGGCGGGAGTCGCCTACAATGAGCAGTTCTTC
CASSLNLEAGVAYNEQFF
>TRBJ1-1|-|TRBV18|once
TGTGCCAGCTCACCGAGCGGGTGGGTGAACACTGAAGCTTTCTTT
CASSPSGWVNTEAFF
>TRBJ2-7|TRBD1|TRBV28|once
TGTGCCAGCAGCCCCCCGGGACAGGGGAGGACGGGGCTACGGTCCTACGAGCAGTACTTC
CASSPPGQGRTGLRSYEQYF
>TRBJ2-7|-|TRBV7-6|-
TGTGCCAGCAGCTTAAGAAGGGGACATATGTACGAGCAGTACTTT
CASSLRRGHMYEQYF
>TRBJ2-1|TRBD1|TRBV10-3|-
TGTGCCATCAGTGAGAGGGGACAGGGGGGTGGTGAGCAGTTCTTC
CAISERGQGGGEQFF
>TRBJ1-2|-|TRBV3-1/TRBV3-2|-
TGTGCCAGCAGCCAAGATTTAGGGGTTGGCTACACCTTC
CASSQDLGVGYTF
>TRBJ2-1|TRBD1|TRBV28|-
TGTGCCAGCAGTCGGGTCGCAGATTGGTACGGACAGGGGTTTACGAATGAGCAGTTCTTC
CASSRVADWYGQGFTNEQFF
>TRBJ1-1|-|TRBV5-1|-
TGCGCCAGCAGCTTCAACATGAACACTGAAGCTTTCTTT
CASSFNMNTEAFF
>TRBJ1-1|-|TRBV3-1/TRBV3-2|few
TGTGCCAGCAGCCAGGAGGGAGGCCCAAACACTGAAGCTTTCTTT
CASSQEGGPNTEAFF
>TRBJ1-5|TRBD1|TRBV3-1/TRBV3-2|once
TGTGCCAGCAGCTCCGGGACAGGAGACGATCAGCCCCAGCATTTT
CASSSGTGDDQPQHF
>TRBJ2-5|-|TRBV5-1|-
TGCGCCAGCAGCTTAAGCGACGCATACCAAGAGACCCAGTACTTC
CASSLSDAYQETQYF
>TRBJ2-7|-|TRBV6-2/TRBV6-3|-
TGTGCCAGCAGTACATCTAGGTACGAGCAGTACTTC
CASSTSRYEQYF
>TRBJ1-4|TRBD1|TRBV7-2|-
TGTGCCAGCAGCTTAATCGACAGGGAGAATGAAAAACTGTTTTTT
CASSLIDRENEKLFF
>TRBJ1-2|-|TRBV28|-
TGTGCCACGCACCCAGGACAGCTCTATGGCTACACCTTC
CATHPGQLYGYTF
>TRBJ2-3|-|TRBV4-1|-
TGCGCCAGCAGCCAAGATGGCTGGACTAGCACAGATACGCAGTATTTT
CASSQDGWTSTDTQYF